The 3 T cell receptor beta chains reported below all come from one sample, sequenced in a study of cytomegalovirus exposure and HLA in healthy donors. The PCR used 60 Vbeta and 13 Jbeta primers. Here immunoSEQ multiplex PCR was the method, and the copy in TCRdb shows in-frame clones only, minus some. The table lists 75,000 to 80,000 clones, nearly 80% of them singletons. The sample consisted of PBMCs. These receptors originate from a woman aged 40 to 55 in good health and CMV-seropositive.

This clone showed up just a few times. The chain has TRBV10-3 and TRBJ2-3, with 7 bases identical to TRBD1. The V gene end was trimmed by 6 bases and the J gene end by 1 base; junction bases not matched to a gene: 4. Germline V gives CDR1 ENHRY, CDR2 SYGVKD. The CDR3 extends over 14 amino acids. Here the CDR3 reads CAIRQGSGTDTQYF. The CDR3 coding sequence is TGTGCCATCAGACAGGGGTCGGGCACAGATACGCAGTATTTT.

This chain connects TRBV30 to TRBJ1-6; 8 nucleotides agree with TRBD1. The CDR3 covers 13 residues. With V trimmed by 6 bases and J by 7 bases, 5 bases remained unmatched. Germline CDR1 reads GTSNPN; CDR2 reads SVGIG (reference sequence). In nucleotides, the CDR3 is TGTGCCTGCAACAGGGGGACCAATTCACCCCTCCACTTT. As protein: CACNRGTNSPLHF.

The chain is built from TRBV19 and TRBJ1-2; D may be TRBD1 (6 bases). This CDR3 has 15 amino acids. Per germline, CDR1 LNHDA and CDR2 SQIVND (reference sequence). The V gene lost 7 bases and the J gene lost 3 bases, with 18 bases spanning the gap. CDR3 amino acids: CASKVDSTGYYGYTF. CDR3 in DNA: TGTGCCAGTAAAGTGGACTCAACAGGGTACTATGGCTACACCTTC. The full variable domain, completed using reference TRBV19 and TRBJ1-2, is DGGITQSPKYLFRKEGQNVTLSCEQNLNHDAMYWYRQDPGQGLRLIYYSQIVNDFQKGDIAEGYSVSREKKESFPLTVTSAQKNPTAFYLCASKVDSTGYYGYTFGSGTRLTVV.